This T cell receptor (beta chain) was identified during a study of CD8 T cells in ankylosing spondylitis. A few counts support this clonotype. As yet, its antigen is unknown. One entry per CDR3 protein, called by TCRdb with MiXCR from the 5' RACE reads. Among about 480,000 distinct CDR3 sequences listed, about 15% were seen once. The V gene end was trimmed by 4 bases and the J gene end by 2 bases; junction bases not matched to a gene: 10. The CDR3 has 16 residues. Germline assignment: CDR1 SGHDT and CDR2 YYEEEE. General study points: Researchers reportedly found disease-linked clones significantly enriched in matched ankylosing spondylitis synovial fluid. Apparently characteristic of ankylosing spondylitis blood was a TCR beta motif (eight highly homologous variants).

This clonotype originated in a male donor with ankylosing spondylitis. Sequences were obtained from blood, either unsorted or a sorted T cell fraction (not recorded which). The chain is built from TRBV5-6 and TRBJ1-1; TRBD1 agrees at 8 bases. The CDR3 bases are TGTGCCAGCAGCCCTGGAGGCAGGGGGCGAAACACTGAAGCTTTCTTT. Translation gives CASSPGGRGRNTEAFF.